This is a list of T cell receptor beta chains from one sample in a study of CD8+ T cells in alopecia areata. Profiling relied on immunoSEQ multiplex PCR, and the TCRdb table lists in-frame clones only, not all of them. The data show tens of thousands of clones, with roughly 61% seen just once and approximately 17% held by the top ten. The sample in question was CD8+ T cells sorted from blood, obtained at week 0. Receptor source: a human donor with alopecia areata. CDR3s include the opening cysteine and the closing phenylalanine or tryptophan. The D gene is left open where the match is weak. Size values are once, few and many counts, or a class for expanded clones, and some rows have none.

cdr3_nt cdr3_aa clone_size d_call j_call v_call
TGTGCCAGCAGTTCCATTAGGGACAGAGCTAACTATGGCTACACCTTC CASSSIRDRANYGYTF few TRBD1 TRBJ1-2 TRBV27
TGCGCCAGCAGCCTGGGACAGGGTTTTGAAGCTTTCTTT CASSLGQGFEAFF . TRBD1 TRBJ1-1 TRBV5-1
TGCAGCGTTGAAGGGGACCCCGAAGTCGAGCAGTACTTC CSVEGDPEVEQYF . . TRBJ2-7 TRBV29-1
TGTGCCAGCATTCCACAGGGGGTCTATGGCTACACCTTC CASIPQGVYGYTF . TRBD1 TRBJ1-2 TRBV28
TGTGCCAGCAGTTTGACAGGGGGGAGCACAGATACGCAGTATTTT CASSLTGGSTDTQYF . TRBD1 TRBJ2-3 TRBV28
TGTGCCAGCAGCGTAGGGTTCAGGGGGGAGACCCAGTACTTC CASSVGFRGETQYF . TRBD1 TRBJ2-5 TRBV9
TGTGCCAGCAGCGCAGACACTTCCGGGGAGCTGTTTTTT CASSADTSGELFF . . TRBJ2-2 TRBV9
TGCAGCGTTGGACAGGGAAACACCGGGGAGCTGTTTTTT CSVGQGNTGELFF . TRBD1 TRBJ2-2 TRBV29-1
TGTGCCAGCAGGGGACTAGGAGCCTACGAGCAGTACTTC CASRGLGAYEQYF . TRBD2 TRBJ2-7 TRBV2
TGTGCCGGGGGCGCCCTCGGCGACGAGCAGTACTTC CAGGALGDEQYF . . TRBJ2-7 TRBV30
TGTGCCAGCAGCGTAGATGGATGGGCAGATACGCAGTATTTT CASSVDGWADTQYF . . TRBJ2-3 TRBV9
TGCGCCAGCAGCCTCGGGACAGGGATGACTGAAGCTTTCTTT CASSLGTGMTEAFF . TRBD1 TRBJ1-1 TRBV4-1
TGTGCCAGCAGTTACTCGAAGGGGACAGACTACAATGAGCAGTTCTTC CASSYSKGTDYNEQFF few TRBD1 TRBJ2-1 TRBV6-6
TGTGCCAGCAGTAACCCCCCATTGGGTGGGAGCTCCTACGAGCAGTACTTC CASSNPPLGGSSYEQYF . . TRBJ2-7 TRBV2
TGCAGCGTTGAATCCCGGGGGACCCTCTATGGCTACACCTTC CSVESRGTLYGYTF . . TRBJ1-2 TRBV29-1
TGCGCCAGCTATCGCGAGCAGGGACGGAACTATGGCTACACCTTC CASYREQGRNYGYTF . . TRBJ1-2 TRBV23-1
TGTGCCAGCAGCGTAGCGGTCGGGGACAGGGACTATGGCTACACCTTC CASSVAVGDRDYGYTF . TRBD1 TRBJ1-2 TRBV9
TGTGCCTGGAACAGGGCCCCCTACGAGCAGTACTTC CAWNRAPYEQYF few . TRBJ2-7 TRBV30
TGTGCCAGCAGCGATTTGGCGGGAGACATCTACAATGAGCAGTTCTTC CASSDLAGDIYNEQFF . TRBD2 TRBJ2-1 TRBV7-2
TGTGCCAGCAAGGGTCGGGGCATCTGGCAAGAGACCCAGTACTTC CASKGRGIWQETQYF . . TRBJ2-5 TRBV2
TGCAGCGTTGAATCAGAGAACGAGCAGTACTTC CSVESENEQYF . . TRBJ2-7 TRBV29-1
TGTGCCAGCAGCTCCTTGGACAGGGGGCAAATCTCCGGGGAGCTGTTTTTT CASSSLDRGQISGELFF . TRBD1 TRBJ2-2 TRBV7-3
TGCAGCGTTGGAGGAGGGGAACAAGAGACCCAGTACTTC CSVGGGEQETQYF few . TRBJ2-5 TRBV29-1
TGTGCCAGCAGCATAACTAGCGATACGCAGTATTTT CASSITSDTQYF . . TRBJ2-3 TRBV7-9
TGTGCCAGCAGTGAACCCGAGACAGGCTATGGCTACACCTTC CASSEPETGYGYTF . . TRBJ1-2 TRBV2
TGTGCCAGCAGCCGAGCGGGTGGCTACACCTTC CASSRAGGYTF . . TRBJ1-2 TRBV7-9
TGCAGCGTTGCGACCAGCACCTACAATGAGCAGTTCTTC CSVATSTYNEQFF . . TRBJ2-1 TRBV29-1
TGCGCCAGCAGCCAAGTAGGGGACACTGAAGCTTTCTTT CASSQVGDTEAFF . . TRBJ1-1 TRBV4-1
TGTGCCAGCAGCCTCACCGGGACAGACCTAGGAGAGCAGTACTTC CASSLTGTDLGEQYF . TRBD1 TRBJ2-7 TRBV7-2
TGTGCCAGCAGCCCCGGAGGGGGAAACATTCAGTACTTC CASSPGGGNIQYF . . TRBJ2-4 TRBV16
TGCAGCGTCGTTGGACAGGGGGTTAGACACTATGGCTACACCTTC CSVVGQGVRHYGYTF few TRBD1 TRBJ1-2 TRBV29-1
TGCGCCAGCAGCCAAGGGCGGGGGCCCCAAGAGACCCAGTACTTC CASSQGRGPQETQYF . . TRBJ2-5 TRBV4-1
TGTGCCTGGTCTCGAGGGACCCCCGGCTCCTACGAGCAGTACTTC CAWSRGTPGSYEQYF . . TRBJ2-7 TRBV30
TGCGCCAGCAGCCTCCTGGCAAGGGAGGCTAACTATGGCTACACCTTC CASSLLAREANYGYTF . . TRBJ1-2 TRBV5-1
TGTGCCAGCAGCCGACTAGCGGGAGGGCCTTACGAGCAGTACTTC CASSRLAGGPYEQYF . TRBD2 TRBJ2-7 TRBV7-2
TGTGCCAGCAGTGCAACCGCCAGAGACTACCAAGAGACCCAGTACTTC CASSATARDYQETQYF once . TRBJ2-5 TRBV2
TGCAGCGGTTACAGGGGGCTGAACACTGAAGCTTTCTTT CSGYRGLNTEAFF . TRBD1 TRBJ1-1 TRBV29-1
TGTGCCAGCAGCTTAGGCGGGGCAGGTGACTACAATGAGCAGTTCTTC CASSLGGAGDYNEQFF few . TRBJ2-1 TRBV7-9
TGCAGCGTTGGGGGCACCGGGGAGCTGTTTTTT CSVGGTGELFF once . TRBJ2-2 TRBV29-1